This T cell receptor (beta chain) was profiled in a study of graft-versus-host responses after intestinal transplantation. Broader study findings: GvH clones occurred in recipient marrow; some first appeared in ileum or blood.

The method was immunoSEQ multiplex PCR; TCRdb's version includes in-frame clones alone and lacks a portion of them. There are tens of thousands of clones in the sample; about 94% occur only once, and about 0.53% lies in the top ten. A note on this clone: Its matching antigen is unknown.

The specimen was unstimulated CD8+ T cells sorted from spleen or lymph node cells, collected before intestinal transplant. This TCR came from a human donor who received an intestinal transplant.

The CDR3 bases are TGTGCCAGCAGTCTAACTAGCGGGGACTTGTACAATGAGCAGTTCTTC. This translates into CASSLTSGDLYNEQFF. The chain recombines TRBV7-9 with TRBJ2-1; 10 nucleotides agree with TRBD2. Trimming at V came to 6 bases and at J to 4 bases, leaving 9 bases not matched to a gene. The CDR3 spans 16 residues. The germline gives CDR1 SEHNR, CDR2 FQNEAQ (reference sequence).